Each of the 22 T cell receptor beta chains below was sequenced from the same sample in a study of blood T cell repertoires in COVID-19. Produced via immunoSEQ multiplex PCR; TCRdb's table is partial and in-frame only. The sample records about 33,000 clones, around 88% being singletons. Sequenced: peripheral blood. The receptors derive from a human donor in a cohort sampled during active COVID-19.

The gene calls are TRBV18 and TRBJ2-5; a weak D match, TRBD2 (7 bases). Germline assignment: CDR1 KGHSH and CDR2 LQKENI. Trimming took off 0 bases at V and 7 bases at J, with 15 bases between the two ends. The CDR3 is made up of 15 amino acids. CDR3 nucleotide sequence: TGTGCCAGCTCACCACCGGAGGGGGGGTCGGTGACCCAGTACTTC. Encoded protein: CASSPPEGGSVTQYF.

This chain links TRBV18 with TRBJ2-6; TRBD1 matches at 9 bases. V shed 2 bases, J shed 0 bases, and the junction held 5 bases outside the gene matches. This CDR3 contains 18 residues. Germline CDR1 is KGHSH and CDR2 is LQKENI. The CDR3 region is CASSPRTGALSGANVLTF. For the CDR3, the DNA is TGTGCCAGCTCACCAAGGACAGGGGCCCTCTCTGGGGCCAACGTCCTGACTTTC.

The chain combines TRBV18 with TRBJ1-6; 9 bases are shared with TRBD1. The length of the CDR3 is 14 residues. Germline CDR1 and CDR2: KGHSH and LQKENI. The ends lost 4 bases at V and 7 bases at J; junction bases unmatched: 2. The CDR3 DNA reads TGTGCCAGCTCACGGGACAGGGCCAATTCACCCCTCCACTTT. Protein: CASSRDRANSPLHF.

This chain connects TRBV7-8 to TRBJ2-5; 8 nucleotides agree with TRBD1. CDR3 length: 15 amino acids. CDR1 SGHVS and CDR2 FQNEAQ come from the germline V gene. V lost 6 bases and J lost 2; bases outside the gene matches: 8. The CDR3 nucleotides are TGTGCCAGCAGAAAAAGGACAGGGACACAAGAGACCCAGTACTTC. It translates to CASRKRTGTQETQYF.

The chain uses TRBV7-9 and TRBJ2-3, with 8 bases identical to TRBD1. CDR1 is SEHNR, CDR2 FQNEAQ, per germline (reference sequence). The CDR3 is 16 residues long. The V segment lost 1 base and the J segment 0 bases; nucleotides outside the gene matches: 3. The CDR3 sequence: CASSLGQGPSTDTQYF. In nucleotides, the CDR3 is TGTGCCAGCAGCTTAGGACAGGGGCCGAGCACAGATACGCAGTATTTT.

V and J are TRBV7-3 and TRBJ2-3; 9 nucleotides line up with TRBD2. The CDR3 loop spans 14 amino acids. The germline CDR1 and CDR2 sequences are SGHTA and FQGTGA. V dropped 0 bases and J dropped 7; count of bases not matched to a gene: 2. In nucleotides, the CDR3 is TGTGCCAGCAGCTTAACTAGCGGGAGTAATACGCAGTATTTT. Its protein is CASSLTSGSNTQYF.

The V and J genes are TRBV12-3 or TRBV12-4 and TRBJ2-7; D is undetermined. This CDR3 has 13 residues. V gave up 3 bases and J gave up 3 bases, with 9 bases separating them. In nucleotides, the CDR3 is TGTGCCAGCAGTTTCAGGCAGCTCTACGAGCAGTACTTC. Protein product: CASSFRQLYEQYF.

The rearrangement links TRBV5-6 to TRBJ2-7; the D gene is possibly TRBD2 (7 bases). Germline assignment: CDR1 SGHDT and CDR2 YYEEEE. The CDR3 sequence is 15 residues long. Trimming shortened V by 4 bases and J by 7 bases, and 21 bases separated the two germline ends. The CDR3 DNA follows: TGTGCCAGCAGCCCCCCGGGGGGTCCAGGGGTAGAGCAGTACTTC. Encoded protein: CASSPPGGPGVEQYF. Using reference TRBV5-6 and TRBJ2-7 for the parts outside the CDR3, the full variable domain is DAGVTQSPTHLIKTRGQQVTLRCSPKSGHDTVSWYQQALGQGPQFIFQYYEEEERQRGNFPDRFSGHQFPNYSSELNVNALLLGDSALYLCASSPPGGPGVEQYFGPGTRLTVT.

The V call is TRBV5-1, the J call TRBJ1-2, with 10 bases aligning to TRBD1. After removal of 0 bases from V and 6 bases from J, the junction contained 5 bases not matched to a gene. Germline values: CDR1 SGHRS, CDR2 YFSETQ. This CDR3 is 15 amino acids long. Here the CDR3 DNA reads TGCGCCAGCAGCTTGGTTCGAGGGACAGGGGATGGCTACACCTTC. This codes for CASSLVRGTGDGYTF.

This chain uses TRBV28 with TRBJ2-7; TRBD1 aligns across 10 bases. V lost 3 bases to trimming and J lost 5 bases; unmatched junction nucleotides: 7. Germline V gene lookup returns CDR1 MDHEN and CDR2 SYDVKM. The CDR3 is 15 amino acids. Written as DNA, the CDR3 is TGTGCCAGCAGTTTGGGCGGGACAGGGGAAGACGAGCAGTACTTC. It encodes CASSLGGTGEDEQYF.

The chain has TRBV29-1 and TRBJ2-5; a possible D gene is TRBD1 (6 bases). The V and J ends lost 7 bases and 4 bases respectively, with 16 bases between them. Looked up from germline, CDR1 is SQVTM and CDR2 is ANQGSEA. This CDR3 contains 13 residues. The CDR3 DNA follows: TGCAGCGGGAAGAAAACAGGGTCAGAGACCCAGTACTTC. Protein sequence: CSGKKTGSETQYF.

Here the CDR3 DNA reads TGTGCCAGCAGTTTAGGGAGGCCTTGGGGCTACACCTTC. It translates to CASSLGRPWGYTF. The gene calls are TRBV28 and TRBJ1-2, with D unclear. Germline V gives CDR1 MDHEN, CDR2 SYDVKM. Trimming pared 2 bases from V and 8 bases from J, leaving 12 bases between. The CDR3 runs 13 residues.

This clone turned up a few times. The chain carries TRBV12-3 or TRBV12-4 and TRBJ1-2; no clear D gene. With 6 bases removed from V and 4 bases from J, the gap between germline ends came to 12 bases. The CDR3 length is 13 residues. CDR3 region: CASSPLSFYGYTF. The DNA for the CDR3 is TGTGCCAGCAGCCCCTTGAGCTTCTATGGCTACACCTTC.

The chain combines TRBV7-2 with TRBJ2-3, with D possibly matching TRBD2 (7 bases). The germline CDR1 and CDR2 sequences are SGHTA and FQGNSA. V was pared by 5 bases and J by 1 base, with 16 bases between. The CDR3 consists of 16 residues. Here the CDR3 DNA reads TGTGCCAGCAGCCGCGGGGCGGGGGCTGGCACAGATACGCAGTATTTT. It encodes CASSRGAGAGTDTQYF.

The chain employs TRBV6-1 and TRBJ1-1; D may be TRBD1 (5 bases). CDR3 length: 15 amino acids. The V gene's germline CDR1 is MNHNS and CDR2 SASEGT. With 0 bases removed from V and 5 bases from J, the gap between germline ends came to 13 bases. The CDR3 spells CASSEALRRGTEAFF. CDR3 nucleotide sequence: TGTGCCAGCAGTGAAGCGCTCAGGAGGGGAACTGAAGCTTTCTTT.

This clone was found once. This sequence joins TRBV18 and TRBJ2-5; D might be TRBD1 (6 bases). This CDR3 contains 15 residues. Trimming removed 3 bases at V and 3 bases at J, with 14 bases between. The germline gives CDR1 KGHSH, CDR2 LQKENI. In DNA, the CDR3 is TGTGCCAGCTCACCCTACCAAGCAGGGGAAGAGACCCAGTACTTC. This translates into CASSPYQAGEETQYF.

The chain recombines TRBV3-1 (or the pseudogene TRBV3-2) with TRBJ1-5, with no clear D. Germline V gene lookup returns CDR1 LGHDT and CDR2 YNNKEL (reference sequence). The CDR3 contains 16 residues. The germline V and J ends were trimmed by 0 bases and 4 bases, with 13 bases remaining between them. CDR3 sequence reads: CASSQDTGNGNQPQHF. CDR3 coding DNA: TGTGCCAGCAGCCAAGACACGGGGAATGGAAATCAGCCCCAGCATTTT.

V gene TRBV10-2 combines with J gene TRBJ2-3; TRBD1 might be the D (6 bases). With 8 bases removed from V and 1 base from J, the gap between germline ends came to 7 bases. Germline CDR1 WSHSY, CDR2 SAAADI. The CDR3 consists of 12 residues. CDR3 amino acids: CASGGGTDTQYF. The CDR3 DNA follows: TGCGCCAGCGGGGGCGGCACAGATACGCAGTATTTT.

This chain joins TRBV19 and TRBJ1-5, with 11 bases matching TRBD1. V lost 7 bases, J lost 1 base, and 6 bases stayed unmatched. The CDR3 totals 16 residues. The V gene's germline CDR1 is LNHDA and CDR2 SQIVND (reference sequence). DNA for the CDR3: TGTGCCAGTACCCCTGGGGACAGGGGGAGCAATCAGCCCCAGCATTTT. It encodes CASTPGDRGSNQPQHF.

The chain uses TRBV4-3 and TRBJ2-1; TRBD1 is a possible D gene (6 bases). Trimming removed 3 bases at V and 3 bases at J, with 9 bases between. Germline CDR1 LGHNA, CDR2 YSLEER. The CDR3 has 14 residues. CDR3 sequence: CASSQGASYNEQFF. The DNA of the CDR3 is TGCGCCAGCAGCCAGGGGGCCAGCTACAATGAGCAGTTCTTC.

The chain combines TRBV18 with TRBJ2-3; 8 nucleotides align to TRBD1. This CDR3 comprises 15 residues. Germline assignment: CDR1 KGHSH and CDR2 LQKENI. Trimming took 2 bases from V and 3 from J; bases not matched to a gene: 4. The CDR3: CASSPVGQVTDTQYF. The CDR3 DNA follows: TGTGCCAGCTCACCAGTGGGACAGGTTACAGATACGCAGTATTTT.

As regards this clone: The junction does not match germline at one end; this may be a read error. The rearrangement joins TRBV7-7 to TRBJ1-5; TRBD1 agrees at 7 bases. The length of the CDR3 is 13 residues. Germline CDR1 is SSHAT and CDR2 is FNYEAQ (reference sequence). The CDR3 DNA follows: TGTGCTAGCAGCTTAGACAGGGATCAGCCCCAGCATTTT. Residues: CASSLDRDQPQHF.